These 5 T cell receptor beta chains were sequenced from one sample in a study of cytomegalovirus exposure and HLA in healthy donors. The PCR used 60 Vbeta and 13 Jbeta primers. The data were produced by immunoSEQ multiplex PCR, yet TCRdb's version contains in-frame clones alone and is incomplete. This repertoire shows 200,000 to 250,000 clones, around 85% found once; its top ten account for 0.2% to 0.25%. Specimen: PBMCs. The receptor source for this set is a girl aged 2-10 years in good health and CMV-seronegative.

In its sample, this clone was seen once. The chain recombines TRBV15 with TRBJ1-2, with D tentatively TRBD1 (5 bases). The CDR3 is 15 residues long. Between the trimmed V and J ends, which lost 0 bases and 5 bases, there was a span of 13 bases. CDR1 is LNHNV and CDR2 is YYDKDF in the germline V gene (reference sequence). The CDR3 DNA is TGTGCCACCAGCAGAGATCCCGGACATGCTTATGGCTACACCTTC. Translated, it gives CATSRDPGHAYGYTF. Full variable domain (rest looked up from reference TRBV15 and TRBJ1-2): DAMVIQNPRYQVTQFGKPVTLSCSQTLNHNVMYWYQQKSSQAPKLLFHYYDKDFNNEADTPDNFQSRRPNTSFCFLDIRSPGLGDTAMYLCATSRDPGHAYGYTFGSGTRLTVV.

This chain uses TRBV29-1 with TRBJ1-1, with 9 bases identical to TRBD1. With V trimmed by 6 bases and J by 0 bases, 8 bases remained unmatched. Germline CDR1 reads SQVTM; CDR2 reads ANQGSEA. The CDR3 spans 15 residues. The chain's CDR3 is CSVRETGGLNTEAFF. CDR3 DNA: TGCAGCGTGAGGGAGACAGGGGGTCTGAACACTGAAGCTTTCTTT.

This clone showed up just a few times. This CDR3 reads CASSEVLTSYEQYF. CDR3 bases: TGTGCCAGCAGTGAAGTATTGACTAGCTACGAGCAGTACTTC. The chain carries TRBV6-1 and TRBJ2-5; D is possibly TRBD2 (6 bases). The J call may be incorrect, as the DNA end agrees better with TRBJ2-7. Germline CDR1 and CDR2: MNHNS and SASEGT. The CDR3 extends over 14 amino acids.

This chain connects TRBV18 to TRBJ1-5, with no clear D. The V gene lost 2 bases and the J gene lost 9 bases, with 11 bases spanning the gap. Per the germline V gene, CDR1 is KGHSH and CDR2 is LQKENI. The CDR3 consists of 13 residues. The CDR3 protein is CASSPAGRSPQHF. The CDR3 DNA reads TGTGCCAGCTCACCAGCGGGGAGGTCGCCCCAGCATTTT.

This chain joins TRBV5-1 and TRBJ1-4; no firm D call. The CDR3 spans 15 residues. The V gene's germline CDR1 is SGHRS and CDR2 YFSETQ. Trimming cost V 2 bases and J 0 bases, with 8 bases left between them. The CDR3 sequence: CASSFREATNEKLFF. The DNA of the CDR3 is TGCGCCAGCAGCTTCCGGGAGGCAACTAATGAAAAACTGTTTTTT.